Below, 2 T cell receptor beta chains from the same sample are listed, as sequenced in a study of T cell responses to AZD1222 COVID-19 vaccine. Libraries were prepared by immunoSEQ multiplex PCR; TCRdb keeps only in-frame clonotypes and omits some of them. Of roughly 80,000 clones listed, under 95% are singletons. The sample in question was peripheral blood, obtained 28 days after the second AZD1222 dose. All receptors come from an adult who received the AZD1222 COVID-19 vaccine.

This chain joins TRBV18 and TRBJ2-2, with D unclear. The CDR3 runs to 13 residues. Germline values: CDR1 KGHSH, CDR2 LQKENI. Trimming took off 4 bases at V and 7 bases at J, with 10 bases between the two ends. The CDR3 here is CASSLKSGGELFF. The CDR3 coding sequence is TGTGCCAGCTCACTAAAGTCCGGCGGGGAGCTGTTTTTT.

This chain links TRBV28 with TRBJ1-5; 7 positions agree with TRBD1. V lost 5 bases to trimming and J lost 4 bases; unmatched junction nucleotides: 11. The CDR3 has 16 residues. Per germline, CDR1 MDHEN and CDR2 SYDVKM. DNA of the CDR3: TGTGCCAGCAGTGTTCAGGGGGGACAAGAAAATCAGCCCCAGCATTTT. It encodes CASSVQGGQENQPQHF.